The T cell receptor beta chain described here comes from a study of T cell changes during pregnancy in multiple sclerosis. Clones were sequenced by immunoSEQ multiplex PCR, and TCRdb holds only the in-frame ones, with some missing. The sample holds 20,000 to 30,000 clones, under 95% seen once. This clone was seen only once. The CDR3 is made up of 15 amino acids. V lost 3 bases and J lost 5; bases outside the gene matches: 4. Germline V lookup: CDR1 SGDLS, CDR2 YYNGEE. The TCR sequence derives from a female donor in good health, enrolled as a control in a pregnancy study. The J gene is TRBJ2-3, the V gene TRBV9; 12 bases fit TRBD2. The input for sequencing was CD8+ T cells from peripheral blood mononuclear cells, taken in the third trimester of pregnancy. CDR3 loop: CASSASGGALDTQYF. The CDR3 DNA reads TGTGCCAGCAGCGCTAGCGGGGGGGCCCTAGATACGCAGTATTTT.